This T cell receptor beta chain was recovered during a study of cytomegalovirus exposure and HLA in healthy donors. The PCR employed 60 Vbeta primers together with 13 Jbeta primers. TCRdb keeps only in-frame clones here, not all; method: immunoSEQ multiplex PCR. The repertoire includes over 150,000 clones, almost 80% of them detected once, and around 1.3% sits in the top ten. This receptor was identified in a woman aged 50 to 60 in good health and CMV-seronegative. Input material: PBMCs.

The CDR3 sequence: CASTRTGGNTEAFF. CDR3 DNA: TGTGCCAGCACCCGGACAGGGGGAAACACTGAAGCTTTCTTT. V is TRBV9 and J is TRBJ1-1; 10 nucleotides match TRBD1. The CDR3 runs 14 residues. With V trimmed by 6 bases and J by 2 bases, 4 bases remained unmatched. Germline V gene data show CDR1 as SGDLS and CDR2 as YYNGEE.